The 8 T cell receptor beta chains below all came from one sample that was sequenced in a study of post-analysis software for immune sequencing data. Whole-study findings and limits: Four to six TRBV segments were more frequent in patients than controls; TRBV5-6, TRBV5-1 and TRBV20-1 belonged to this group.

Unique molecular identifiers were present in the TCR beta cDNA libraries. In TCRdb, the PCR reads were re-called with MiXCR into one record per CDR3 protein. The sample contains over 700,000 distinct CDR3 sequences, about 32% of which appear only once. These TCRs' antigens remain unknown. The source material was blood. The receptors derive from a girl aged 5-17 years with multiple sclerosis.

The chain couples TRBV3-1 to TRBJ1-1; the D gene is possibly TRBD1 (6 bases). The V gene lost 7 bases and the J gene lost 6 bases, with 12 bases spanning the gap. Germline lookup yields CDR1 LGHDT and CDR2 YNNKEL (reference sequence). The CDR3 is made up of 12 amino acids. CDR3 sequence (DNA): TGTGCCAGCACTGGGGGCGAAGCTGAAGCTTTCTTT. It translates to CASTGGEAEAFF.

This clonotype was seen many times. This sequence joins TRBV6-5 and TRBJ1-5; D unclear. Germline CDR1 and CDR2: MNHEY and SVGAGI. This CDR3 has 13 residues. V was trimmed by 5 bases and J by 1 base, leaving 6 bases between them. CDR3 sequence (DNA): TGTGCCAGCAGTCGCCTAAGCAATCAGCCCCAGCATTTT. Protein sequence: CASSRLSNQPQHF.

The chain uses TRBV29-1 and TRBJ1-2; no definite D call. Per germline, CDR1 SQVTM and CDR2 ANQGSEA. Trimming removed 3 bases from V and 2 bases from J, with 4 bases in between. The CDR3 length is 11 residues. The CDR3 sequence is CSVEINYGYTF. The CDR3 DNA is TGCAGCGTTGAGATAAACTATGGCTACACCTTC.

This rearrangement joins TRBV7-2 to TRBJ2-7; D possibly corresponds to TRBD2 (7 bases). This CDR3 is 15 amino acids long. Trimming left V 3 bases short and J 3 bases short, with 15 bases between. Germline V gene sequence: CDR1 SGHTA, CDR2 FQGNSA. This CDR3 reads CASSFQQGGHYEQYF. In DNA form, the CDR3 reads TGTGCCAGCAGCTTCCAACAGGGAGGGCACTACGAGCAGTACTTC.

This clonotype was seen a few times. The chain recombines TRBV28 with TRBJ2-7; the match to TRBD1 covers 7 bases. The CDR3 runs 14 residues. Trimming took 3 bases from V and 4 from J; bases not matched to a gene: 6. The germline V gene encodes CDR1 MDHEN and CDR2 SYDVKM. Here the CDR3 reads CASSFLGGGYEQYF. CDR3 nucleotides: TGTGCCAGCAGTTTTTTAGGGGGCGGGTACGAGCAGTACTTC.

This clonotype was observed a handful of times. J is TRBJ2-1 and V is TRBV11-2; 10 bases fit TRBD2. V dropped 2 bases and J dropped 4; count of bases not matched to a gene: 8. Germline V gene data show CDR1 as SGHAT and CDR2 as FQNNGV. This CDR3 has 17 amino acids. This CDR3 reads CASSLRLAGVGYNEQFF. CDR3 coding DNA: TGTGCCAGCAGCTTACGGCTAGCGGGAGTCGGGTACAATGAGCAGTTCTTC.

Here the CDR3 DNA reads TGCAGTGCTAGTGGTAGCGGGAGGGCCGCTTACAATGAGCAGTTCTTC. It specifies CSASGSGRAAYNEQFF. The rearrangement uses TRBV20-1 and TRBJ2-1, with TRBD2 matching over 11 bases. The CDR3 runs 16 residues. The V gene's germline CDR1 is DFQATT and CDR2 SNEGSKA (reference sequence). V dropped 3 bases and J dropped 4; count of bases not matched to a gene: 8.

The V gene is TRBV29-1, the J gene TRBJ2-1; D unclear. Germline V CDR1 and CDR2: SQVTM, ANQGSEA. Trimming took 8 bases from V and 6 from J, leaving 14 bases between them. The CDR3 runs 12 residues. In nucleotides, the CDR3 is TGCAGCCTTACAAGGTCAGTCAATGAGCAGTTCTTC. Translating gives CSLTRSVNEQFF.